This TCR beta chain was recorded in a study of CXCR4 blockade with PD-1 therapy in pancreatic cancer. Patients who provided the archived tumor blocks had not received neoadjuvant therapy before surgery. The repertoire was sequenced with immunoSEQ multiplex PCR; TCRdb's copy has only in-frame clones and lacks some. The sample carries 1,500 or so clones, just over 40% recorded once. General study results and limits: Antigen-specificity overlap of convergent dominant clones remained unconfirmed. Frequent tumor clones were encoded by many distinct rearrangements, suggesting shared antigens. Intratumoral clonality (mean 0.14) exceeded healthy blood (around 0.048) but did not track survival.

Worth noting for this clone: Antigen unknown.

This CDR3 comprises 15 residues. Germline CDR1 and CDR2: MGHDK and SYGVNS. The V end lost 1 base, the J end lost 6 bases, and 16 bases lay between the germline ends. V gene TRBV25-1 combines with J gene TRBJ2-7; D tentatively reads TRBD1 or TRBD2 (6 bases each). The source is a human donor with pancreatic ductal adenocarcinoma. The sample was tumor tissue. The CDR3 sequence: CASSESSGALGEQYF. CDR3 DNA: TGTGCCAGCAGTGAATCCTCGGGGGCGCTCGGCGAGCAGTACTTC.